This TCR beta chain was found in a study of blood T cell repertoires in COVID-19. The protocol was immunoSEQ multiplex PCR, while the TCRdb copy is restricted to in-frame clones and leaves out a portion. Among around 370,000 clones, around 86% were seen once, and the ten largest hold 6% to 7%. The source material was peripheral blood. The source is a woman in her forties or fifties with COVID-19, enrolled during active disease.

As DNA, the CDR3 is TGTGCCAGCAGCTCCACCCTAGGAGGGATTAGGACCTACGAGCAGTACTTC. Residues: CASSSTLGGIRTYEQYF. This chain uses TRBV7-9 with TRBJ2-7; the D gene is possibly TRBD2 (6 bases). The V gene lost 4 bases and the J gene lost 2 bases, with 21 bases spanning the gap. Germline values: CDR1 SEHNR, CDR2 FQNEAQ (reference sequence). This CDR3 has 17 residues.